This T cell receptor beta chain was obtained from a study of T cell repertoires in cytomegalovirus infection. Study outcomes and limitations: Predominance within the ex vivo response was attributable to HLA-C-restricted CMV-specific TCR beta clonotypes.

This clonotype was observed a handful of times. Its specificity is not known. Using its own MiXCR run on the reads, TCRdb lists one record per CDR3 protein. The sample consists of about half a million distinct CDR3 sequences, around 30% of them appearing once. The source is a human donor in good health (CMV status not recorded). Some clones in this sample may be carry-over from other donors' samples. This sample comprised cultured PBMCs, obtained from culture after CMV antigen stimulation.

CDR3 sequence (DNA): TGTGCCAGCAGCTTTAAACCCGGGCAGGGGGATAATTCACCCCTCCACTTT. Its protein is CASSFKPGQGDNSPLHF. This sequence joins TRBV7-8 and TRBJ1-6, with 7 bases fitting TRBD1. The CDR3 spans 17 residues. The V segment lost 3 bases and the J segment 5 bases; nucleotides outside the gene matches: 10. Germline V gene lookup returns CDR1 SGHVS and CDR2 FQNEAQ.